These T cell receptor beta chains were read from a single sample in a study of cytomegalovirus exposure and HLA in healthy donors. Sequencing used immunoSEQ multiplex PCR; TCRdb keeps in-frame clones, though not all of them. The table includes roughly 100,000 clones, about 12% detected once. Sequencing was performed on PBMCs. The origin of the receptors is a man aged 40-50 years in good health and CMV-seropositive. Each CDR3 is given without its conserved first and last residue. Each record gives: D gene, V gene, J gene, CDR3 protein. The D gene is left open where the match is weak.

.	TRBV21-1	TRBJ2-7	ASSKAGRGPYEQY
TRBD2	TRBV7-8	TRBJ2-6	ASSFVSGRDRQANVLT
TRBD2	TRBV4-1	TRBJ2-5	ASSQHAGTSARREY
TRBD2	TRBV29-1	TRBJ2-3	SVTGLAVPRGYTDTQY
.	TRBV5-1	TRBJ1-4	ASSTGAATNEKLF
TRBD1	TRBV28	TRBJ2-7	ASNPPGTGEQY
.	TRBV5-1	TRBJ1-1	ASSLFARNTEAF
.	TRBV28	TRBJ1-1	ASSFVASRGTEAF
TRBD1	TRBV5-1	TRBJ1-2	ASSVQGQGLYGYT
TRBD1	TRBV5-1	TRBJ2-7	ASSGRAGQGNNEQY
TRBD1	TRBV9	TRBJ1-1	ASSTKLQGAGEAF
TRBD1	TRBV5-1	TRBJ2-3	ASSLWTGKVDTQY
TRBD1	TRBV7-2	TRBJ1-1	ASSFRTGVTEAF